These 27 T cell receptor beta chains came from one sample sequenced in a study of blood T cell repertoires in COVID-19. Assay: immunoSEQ multiplex PCR; the TCRdb copy retains only in-frame clones and omits some. The top ten hold 0.65% to 0.85% of the sample, which has about 200,000 clones, roughly nine tenths seen once. Input material: peripheral blood. All receptors derive from a man aged 55-75 years with COVID-19, enrolled during active disease.

The chain uses TRBV5-4 and TRBJ2-6; the match to TRBD2 covers 7 bases. V was clipped by 2 bases and J by 0 bases; unmatched bases: 5. The CDR3 totals 17 residues. Germline V lookup: CDR1 SGHNT, CDR2 YYREEE (reference sequence). DNA for the CDR3: TGTGCCAGCAGCTTCGGGGGGAGTAGCTCTGGGGCCAACGTCCTGACTTTC. It specifies CASSFGGSSSGANVLTF.

The V gene is TRBV21-1, the J gene TRBJ1-1; the table's D call TRBD1 went unverified against the DNA. TRBV21-1 corresponds to a pseudogene. This CDR3 comprises 13 residues. CDR3 sequence: CASSKWTGSEAFF. As DNA, the CDR3 is TGTGCCAGCAGCAAGTGGACAGGAAGTGAAGCTTTCTTT.

This clone was detected only once. V is TRBV6-5 and J is TRBJ1-2; the D gene is possibly TRBD1 (6 bases). The germline CDR1 and CDR2 sequences are MNHEY and SVGAGI. Between the trimmed V and J ends, which lost 2 bases and 7 bases, there was a span of 20 bases. The CDR3 totals 16 residues. Here the CDR3 DNA reads TGTGCCAGCAGTTACCGGAATGGCAGGGGATCCGGTGGCTACACCTTC. It codes for CASSYRNGRGSGGYTF.

The DNA of the CDR3 is TGTGCCATCAGGACGTCGACGGGGGGGGACTATGGCTACACCTTC. Encoded protein: CAIRTSTGGDYGYTF. V and J are TRBV10-3 and TRBJ1-2; TRBD1 is a possible D gene (5 bases). CDR3 length equals 15 residues. Germline V gives CDR1 ENHRY, CDR2 SYGVKD. The V end was cut by 6 bases, the J end by 3 bases, with 17 bases between.

The V call is TRBV29-1, the J call TRBJ2-5, with 10 positions matching TRBD1. With 3 bases clipped from V and 1 base from J, the junction kept 2 bases outside the gene matches. The germline CDR1 and CDR2 sequences are SQVTM and ANQGSEA. This CDR3 is built from 14 residues. The CDR3 DNA is TGCAGCGTTGACCGACAGGGGGCCCAAGAGACCCAGTACTTC. This sequence encodes CSVDRQGAQETQYF.

Concerning this clone: Other nucleotide sequences from this sample produce the same CDR3. This chain joins TRBV3-1 (or the pseudogene TRBV3-2) and TRBJ2-1; 14 bases line up with TRBD2. Trimming cost V 1 base and J 7 bases; bases outside gene matches: 3. The CDR3 runs 16 residues. Per the germline V gene, CDR1 is LGHDT and CDR2 is YNNKEL (reference sequence). The CDR3 sequence: CASSQAGTSGSNEQFF. The CDR3 nucleotides read TGTGCCAGCAGCCAAGCCGGGACTAGCGGGAGTAATGAGCAGTTCTTC.

The chain employs TRBV5-1 and TRBJ2-1; 9 bases fit TRBD1. In germline, CDR1 is SGHRS, CDR2 YFSETQ. Trimming cost V 3 bases and J 5 bases; bases outside gene matches: 6. The CDR3 consists of 15 residues. In nucleotides, the CDR3 is TGCGCCAGCAGCTGGAGGACAGGGGCCGACAATGAGCAGTTCTTC. Protein sequence: CASSWRTGADNEQFF. Drawing the rest from reference TRBV5-1 and TRBJ2-1, the complete variable domain is KAGVTQTPRYLIKTRGQQVTLSCSPISGHRSVSWYQQTPGQGLQFLFEYFSETQRNKGNFPGRFSGRQFSNSRSEMNVSTLELGDSALYLCASSWRTGADNEQFFGPGTRLTVL.

This chain links TRBV5-1 with TRBJ1-5; D not resolved. V was cut by 0 bases and J by 2 bases, with 9 bases left in between. Germline V CDR1 and CDR2: SGHRS, YFSETQ. The CDR3 contains 15 residues. For the CDR3, the DNA is TGCGCCAGCAGCTTGGGTATGACTGGCAATCAGCCCCAGCATTTT. Residues: CASSLGMTGNQPQHF.

This sequence joins TRBV10-3 and TRBJ1-2; D gene uncertain. The germline CDR1 and CDR2 sequences are ENHRY and SYGVKD. CDR3 length: 13 amino acids. Deletions cut 6 bases from V and 6 bases from J, with 14 bases between. This chain's CDR3 is CAISPGSRDGYTF. The CDR3 DNA is TGTGCCATCAGCCCGGGGTCGAGGGATGGCTACACCTTC.

The chain joins TRBV19 to TRBJ2-1; D gene unclear. Per the germline V gene, CDR1 is LNHDA and CDR2 is SQIVND (reference sequence). The CDR3 spans 15 residues. Trimming cost V 7 bases and J 10 bases, with 23 bases left between them. CDR3 in DNA: TGTGCCAGTAAAGCCCCTGCCCCGCCCCAGGCCGAGCAGTTCTTC. Amino acid sequence: CASKAPAPPQAEQFF.

The V gene is TRBV24-1, the J gene TRBJ2-7; 7 bases fit TRBD1. The V gene's germline CDR1 is KGHDR and CDR2 SFDVKD. This CDR3 is 13 amino acids long. Germline trimming cut 4 bases from V and 6 bases from J; bases unmatched to any gene: 5. Here the CDR3 DNA reads TGTGCCACCAGTGAATTGGACAGGCCCGAGCAGTACTTC. Translated, it gives CATSELDRPEQYF.

This chain links TRBV20-1 with TRBJ2-1, with D possibly being TRBD2 (6 bases). Germline CDR1 DFQATT, CDR2 SNEGSKA (reference sequence). The V end lost 5 bases, the J end lost 4 bases, and 6 bases lay between the germline ends. This CDR3 region has 11 residues. CDR3 amino acids: CSAGLYNEQFF. The CDR3 nucleotides are TGCAGTGCTGGACTATACAATGAGCAGTTCTTC.

The chain joins TRBV3-1 (or the pseudogene TRBV3-2) to TRBJ2-3; D not resolved. Deletions cut 2 bases from V and 7 bases from J, with 19 bases between. Looked up from germline, CDR1 is LGHDT and CDR2 is YNNKEL (reference sequence). The CDR3 is 16 residues long. The CDR3 nucleotides are TGTGCCAGCAGCCAACAAGCCCTTCGAGGTTTGAATACGCAGTATTTT. Protein: CASSQQALRGLNTQYF.

V and J are TRBV2 and TRBJ2-7, with 9 bases aligning to TRBD1. The CDR3 runs 15 residues. The V and J ends lost 6 bases and 2 bases, in that order; junction bases with no gene match: 8. Germline loops: CDR1 SNHLY, CDR2 FYNNEI. CDR3 protein: CASRALGQGTYEQYF. CDR3 DNA sequence: TGTGCCAGCAGGGCTCTCGGACAGGGGACCTACGAGCAGTACTTC.

V and J are TRBV7-8 and TRBJ2-7, with D possibly TRBD1 on 6 matching bases. V dropped 2 bases and J dropped 2 bases, with 19 bases sitting between them. CDR1 and CDR2 from the germline V gene are SGHVS and FQNEAQ. The CDR3 runs 17 residues. CDR3 sequence (DNA): TGTGCCAGCAGCTTATTCGGAAACAGGGAATCGGCCTACGAGCAGTACTTC. This sequence encodes CASSLFGNRESAYEQYF. The full variable domain, in which reference TRBV7-8 and TRBJ2-7 provide the parts outside the CDR3, is GAGVSQSPRYKVAKRGQDVALRCDPISGHVSLFWYQQALGQGPEFLTYFQNEAQLDKSGLPSDRFFAERPEGSVSTLKIQRTQQEDSAVYLCASSLFGNRESAYEQYFGPGTRLTVT.

The chain recombines TRBV28 with TRBJ1-4; 12 nucleotides line up with TRBD1. In germline, CDR1 is MDHEN, CDR2 SYDVKM. V dropped 5 bases and J dropped 4; count of bases not matched to a gene: 14. CDR3 length: 19 residues. This chain's CDR3 is CASSIPPGQGALGNEKLFF. In nucleotides, the CDR3 is TGTGCCAGCAGTATTCCTCCGGGACAGGGGGCTTTGGGTAATGAAAAACTGTTTTTT.

V usage is TRBV11-3 and J usage is TRBJ2-6; 9 bases are shared with TRBD1. The germline gives CDR1 SGHNT, CDR2 YENEEA. Germline trimming cut 0 bases from V and 0 bases from J; bases unmatched to any gene: 9. The CDR3 is made up of 20 amino acids. The CDR3 region is CASSLEGQGPPLSGANVLTF. The CDR3 coding sequence is TGTGCCAGCAGCTTAGAGGGACAGGGCCCCCCTCTCTCTGGGGCCAACGTCCTGACTTTC.

V is TRBV5-1 and J is TRBJ2-1, with D possibly matching TRBD1 (6 bases). This CDR3 has 17 residues. Trimming stripped 5 bases from V and 0 bases from J, with 18 bases between. CDR1 is SGHRS, CDR2 YFSETQ, per germline. As DNA, the CDR3 is TGCGCCAGCAGGGCAAAGGGGGTATCGGACTCCTACAATGAGCAGTTCTTC. It yields the protein CASRAKGVSDSYNEQFF.

The chain is built from TRBV6-5 and TRBJ1-6; D remains ambiguous. V gave up 6 bases and J gave up 5 bases, with 11 bases separating them. Germline-derived CDR1 and CDR2 are MNHEY and SVGAGI. CDR3 length: 14 residues. CDR3 sequence (DNA): TGTGCCAGCAGCTGGACTGCCGATAATTCACCCCTCCACTTT. Translated, it gives CASSWTADNSPLHF.

This clone was counted a single time. V is TRBV11-3 and J is TRBJ2-7, with a weak D call TRBD1 (6 bases). Germline V gives CDR1 SGHNT, CDR2 YENEEA. The V end was cut by 3 bases, the J end by 7 bases, with 13 bases between. The CDR3 runs to 13 residues. The DNA of the CDR3 is TGTGCCAGCAGCTTGAACAGGGTTGGGGAGCAGTACTTC. This codes for CASSLNRVGEQYF. The whole variable domain, filled in from reference TRBV11-3 and TRBJ2-7, reads EAGVVQSPRYKIIEKKQPVAFWCNPISGHNTLYWYLQNLGQGPELLIRYENEEAVDDSQLPKDRFSAERLKGVDSTLKIQPAELGDSAVYLCASSLNRVGEQYFGPGTRLTVT.

V is TRBV3-1 (or the pseudogene TRBV3-2) and J is TRBJ2-7; no clear D gene. Per the germline V gene, CDR1 is LGHDT and CDR2 is YNNKEL (reference sequence). The CDR3 is 11 amino acids. Trimming cost V 3 bases and J 3 bases, with 3 bases left between them. CDR3 sequence reads: CASSHRYEQYF. The CDR3 coding sequence is TGTGCCAGCAGCCATCGCTACGAGCAGTACTTC.

The genes are TRBV7-9 and TRBJ2-3, with TRBD2 identical over 11 bases. Germline V gene data show CDR1 as SEHNR and CDR2 as FQNEAQ (reference sequence). J lost 3 bases, V lost 5 bases, and 4 bases had no gene match. The CDR3 has 15 amino acids. The CDR3 DNA reads TGTGCCAGCAGCAAACTAGCGGGAGCGACAGATACGCAGTATTTT. Translation: CASSKLAGATDTQYF. Full variable domain (remainder filled in from reference TRBV7-9 and TRBJ2-3): DTGVSQNPRHKITKRGQNVTFRCDPISEHNRLYWYRQTLGQGPEFLTYFQNEAQLEKSRLLSDRFSAERPKGSFSTLEIQRTEQGDSAMYLCASSKLAGATDTQYFGPGTRLTVL.

The V gene is TRBV19, the J gene TRBJ1-5; a possible D gene is TRBD1 (5 bases). CDR1 is LNHDA and CDR2 is SQIVND in the germline V gene (reference sequence). V was trimmed by 5 bases and J by 1 base, leaving 9 bases between them. The CDR3 extends over 14 amino acids. The CDR3 here is CASSGALSNQPQHF. CDR3 nucleotides: TGTGCCAGTAGTGGGGCTTTAAGCAATCAGCCCCAGCATTTT.

The genes are TRBV21-1 and TRBJ1-4. TRBV21-1 is labeled a pseudogene. The CDR3 is made up of 19 amino acids. This CDR3 reads CASLLGGTKKIPTNEKLFF. CDR3 nucleotides: TGTGCCAGCCTTCTGGGAGGGACTAAAAAAATACCTACTAATGAAAAACTGTTTTTT.

The CDR3, as DNA: TGTGCCTGGAGTGTACCCCGGACTAGCGGGAGGGTCCCGACCAGTGAGCAGTTCTTC. This encodes CAWSVPRTSGRVPTSEQFF. The chain carries TRBV30 and TRBJ2-1, with 15 bases identical to TRBD2. Germline V gene lookup returns CDR1 GTSNPN and CDR2 SVGIG (reference sequence). This CDR3 contains 19 residues. The V segment lost 0 bases and the J segment 9 bases; nucleotides outside the gene matches: 15.

The sample holds a few counts of this clone. J is TRBJ2-1 and V is TRBV30, with 10 bases that match TRBD2. The CDR3 extends over 17 amino acids. The J segment lost 3 bases and the V segment lost 4 bases, leaving 12 bases of the junction unmatched. Germline V lookup: CDR1 GTSNPN, CDR2 SVGIG (reference sequence). The CDR3 nucleotides are TGTGCCTGGACTCCCTGGACTAGCGGAGCGATCTACAATGAGCAGTTCTTC. It translates to CAWTPWTSGAIYNEQFF.

The table lists this clone with a count of one. V is TRBV5-1 and J is TRBJ2-7; a possible D gene is TRBD1 (5 bases). In germline, CDR1 is SGHRS, CDR2 YFSETQ. The ends were cut back, 2 bases at V and 2 bases at J, with 14 bases in the middle. The CDR3 length is 15 residues. The CDR3 reads CASSFSLKGTYEQYF. DNA of the CDR3: TGCGCCAGCAGCTTTTCGCTCAAGGGGACCTACGAGCAGTACTTC.